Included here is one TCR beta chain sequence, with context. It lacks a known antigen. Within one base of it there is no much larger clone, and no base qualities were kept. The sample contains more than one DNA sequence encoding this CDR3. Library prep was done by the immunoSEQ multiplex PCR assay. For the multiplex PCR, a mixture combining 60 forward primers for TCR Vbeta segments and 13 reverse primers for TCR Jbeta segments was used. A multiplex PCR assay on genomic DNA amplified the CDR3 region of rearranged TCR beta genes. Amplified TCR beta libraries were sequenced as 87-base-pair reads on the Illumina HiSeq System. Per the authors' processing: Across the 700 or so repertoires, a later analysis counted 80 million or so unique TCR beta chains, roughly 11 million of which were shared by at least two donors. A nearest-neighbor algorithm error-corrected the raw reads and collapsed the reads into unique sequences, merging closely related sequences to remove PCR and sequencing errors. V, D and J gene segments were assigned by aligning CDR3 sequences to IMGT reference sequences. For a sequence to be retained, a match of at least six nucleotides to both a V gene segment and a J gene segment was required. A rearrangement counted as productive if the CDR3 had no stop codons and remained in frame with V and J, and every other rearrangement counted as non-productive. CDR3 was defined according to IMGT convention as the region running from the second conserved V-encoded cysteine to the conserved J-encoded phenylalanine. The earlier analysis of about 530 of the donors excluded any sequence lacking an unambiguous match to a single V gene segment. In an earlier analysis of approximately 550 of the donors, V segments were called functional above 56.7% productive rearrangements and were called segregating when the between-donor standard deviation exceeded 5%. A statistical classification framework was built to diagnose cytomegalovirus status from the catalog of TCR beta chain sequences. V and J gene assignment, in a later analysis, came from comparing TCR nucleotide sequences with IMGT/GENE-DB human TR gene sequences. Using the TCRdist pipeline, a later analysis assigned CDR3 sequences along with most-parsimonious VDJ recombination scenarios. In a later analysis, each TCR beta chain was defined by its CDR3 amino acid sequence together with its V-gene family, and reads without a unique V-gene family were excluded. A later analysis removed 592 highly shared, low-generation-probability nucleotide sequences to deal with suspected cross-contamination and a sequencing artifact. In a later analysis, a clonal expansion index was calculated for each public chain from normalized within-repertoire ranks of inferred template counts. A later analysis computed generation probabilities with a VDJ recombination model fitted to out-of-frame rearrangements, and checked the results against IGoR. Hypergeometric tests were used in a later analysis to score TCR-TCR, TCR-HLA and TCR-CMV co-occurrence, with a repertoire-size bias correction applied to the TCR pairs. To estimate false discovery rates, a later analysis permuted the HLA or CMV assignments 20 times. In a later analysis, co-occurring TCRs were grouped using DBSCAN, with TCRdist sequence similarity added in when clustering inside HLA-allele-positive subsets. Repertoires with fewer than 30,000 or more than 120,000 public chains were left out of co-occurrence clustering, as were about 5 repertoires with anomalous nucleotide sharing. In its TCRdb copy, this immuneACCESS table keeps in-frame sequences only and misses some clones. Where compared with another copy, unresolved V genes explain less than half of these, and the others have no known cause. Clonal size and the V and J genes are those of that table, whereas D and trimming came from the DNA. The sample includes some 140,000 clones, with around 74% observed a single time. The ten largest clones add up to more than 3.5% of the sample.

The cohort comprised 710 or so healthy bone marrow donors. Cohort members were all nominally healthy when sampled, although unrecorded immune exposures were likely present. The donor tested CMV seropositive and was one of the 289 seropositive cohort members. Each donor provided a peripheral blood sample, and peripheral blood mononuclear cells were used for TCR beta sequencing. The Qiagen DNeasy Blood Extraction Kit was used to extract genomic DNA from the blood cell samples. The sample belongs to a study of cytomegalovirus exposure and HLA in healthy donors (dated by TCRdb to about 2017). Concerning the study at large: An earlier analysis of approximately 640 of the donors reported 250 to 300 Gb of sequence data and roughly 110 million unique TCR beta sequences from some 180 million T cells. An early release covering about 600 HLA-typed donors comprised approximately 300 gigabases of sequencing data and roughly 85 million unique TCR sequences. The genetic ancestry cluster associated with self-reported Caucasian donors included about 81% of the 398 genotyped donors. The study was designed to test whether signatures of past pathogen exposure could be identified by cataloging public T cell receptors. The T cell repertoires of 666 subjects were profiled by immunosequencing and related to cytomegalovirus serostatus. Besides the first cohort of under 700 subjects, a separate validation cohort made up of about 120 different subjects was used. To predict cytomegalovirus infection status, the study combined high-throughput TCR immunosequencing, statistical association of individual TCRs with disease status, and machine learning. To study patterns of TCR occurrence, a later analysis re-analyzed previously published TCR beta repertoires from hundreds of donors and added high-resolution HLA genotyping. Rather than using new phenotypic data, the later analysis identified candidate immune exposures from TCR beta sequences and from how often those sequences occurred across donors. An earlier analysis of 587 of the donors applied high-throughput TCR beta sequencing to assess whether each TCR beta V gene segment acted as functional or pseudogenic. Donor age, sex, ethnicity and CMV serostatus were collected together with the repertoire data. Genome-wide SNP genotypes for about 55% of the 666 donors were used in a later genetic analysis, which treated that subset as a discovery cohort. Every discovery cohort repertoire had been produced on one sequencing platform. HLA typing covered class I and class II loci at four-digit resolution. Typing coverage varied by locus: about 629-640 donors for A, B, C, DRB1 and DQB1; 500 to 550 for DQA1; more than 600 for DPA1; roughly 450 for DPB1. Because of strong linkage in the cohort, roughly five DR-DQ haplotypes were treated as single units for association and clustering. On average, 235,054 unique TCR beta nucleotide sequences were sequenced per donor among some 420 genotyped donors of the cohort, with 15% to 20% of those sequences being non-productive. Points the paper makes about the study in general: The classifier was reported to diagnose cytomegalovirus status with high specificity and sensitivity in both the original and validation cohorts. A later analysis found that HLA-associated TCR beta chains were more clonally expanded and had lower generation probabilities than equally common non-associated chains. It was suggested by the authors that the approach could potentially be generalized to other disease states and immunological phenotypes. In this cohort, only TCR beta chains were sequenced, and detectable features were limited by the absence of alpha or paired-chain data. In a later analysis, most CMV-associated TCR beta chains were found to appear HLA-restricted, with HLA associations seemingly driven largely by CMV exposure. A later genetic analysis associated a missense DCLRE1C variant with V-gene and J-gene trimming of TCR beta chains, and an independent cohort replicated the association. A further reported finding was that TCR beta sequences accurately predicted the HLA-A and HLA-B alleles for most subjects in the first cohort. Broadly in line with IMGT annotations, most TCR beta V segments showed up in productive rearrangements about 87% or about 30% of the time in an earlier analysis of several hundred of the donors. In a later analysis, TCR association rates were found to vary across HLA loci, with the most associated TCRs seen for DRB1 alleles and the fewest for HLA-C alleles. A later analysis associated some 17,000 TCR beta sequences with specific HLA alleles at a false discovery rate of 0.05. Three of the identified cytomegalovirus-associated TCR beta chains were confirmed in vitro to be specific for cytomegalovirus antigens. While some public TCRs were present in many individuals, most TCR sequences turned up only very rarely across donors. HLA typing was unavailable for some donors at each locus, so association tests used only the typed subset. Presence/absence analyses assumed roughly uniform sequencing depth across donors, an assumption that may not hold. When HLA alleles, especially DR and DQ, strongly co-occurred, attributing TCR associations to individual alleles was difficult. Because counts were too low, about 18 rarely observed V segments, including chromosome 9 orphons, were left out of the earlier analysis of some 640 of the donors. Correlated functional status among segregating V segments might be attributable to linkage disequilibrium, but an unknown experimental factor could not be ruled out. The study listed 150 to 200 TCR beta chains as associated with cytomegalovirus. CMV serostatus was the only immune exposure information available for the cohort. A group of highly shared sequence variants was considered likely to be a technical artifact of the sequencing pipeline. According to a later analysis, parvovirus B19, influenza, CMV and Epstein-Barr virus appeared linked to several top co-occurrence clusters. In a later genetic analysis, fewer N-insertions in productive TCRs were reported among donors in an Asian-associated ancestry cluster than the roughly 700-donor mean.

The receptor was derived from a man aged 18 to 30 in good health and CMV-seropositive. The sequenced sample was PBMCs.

The DNA sequence is as follows: TGTGCCAGCAGCCCGACAGGGCCCTCTGGAAACACCATATATTTT. This translates into CASSPTGPSGNTIYF. This receptor chain uses TRBV2 and TRBJ1-3; 7 nucleotides in the junction match TRBD1. At the junction V is shortened by 6 bases and J by 0 bases; bases outside the gene matches: 5. The CDR3, from cysteine to phenylalanine, totals 15 residues. Only the CDR3 part of the read is kept: 45 bases, read in frame from the first base. CDR1 and CDR2, looked up from the germline V gene, are SNHLY and FYNNEI.